A selection of T cell receptor beta chains follows, all from one sample in a study of blood T cell repertoires in COVID-19. Data came from immunoSEQ multiplex PCR; TCRdb stores just in-frame clones and leaves some out. The sample includes approximately 490,000 clones, about 90% of them seen just once. Sequencing was done on a sample of PBMCs or T cells enriched from blood (not recorded which). The receptors shown here come from a woman between 18 and 30 years old who had recovered from COVID-19. The CDR3 runs from the conserved cysteine through the conserved F or W. Each record gives: clone size, V gene, J gene, CDR3 length, D gene, CDR3 protein, CDR3 DNA. The D gene is left open where the match is weak. Part of the rows lack a size; the others show once, few, many or a class for expanded clones.

>.|TRBV4-2|TRBJ1-1|18|.
CASSQDQYPGARNTEAFF
TGTGCCAGCAGCCAAGATCAGTACCCTGGGGCACGGAACACTGAAGCTTTCTTT
>once|TRBV5-1|TRBJ2-5|15|.
CASSLEGGSQETQYF
TGCGCCAGCAGCTTGGAGGGCGGGTCCCAAGAGACCCAGTACTTC
>.|TRBV27|TRBJ1-4|16|.
CASSSRQANTNEKLFF
TGTGCCAGCAGTAGTCGACAGGCCAACACAAATGAAAAACTGTTTTTT
>.|TRBV30|TRBJ2-1|15|TRBD2
CAWSVGLAAYNEQFF
TGTGCCTGGAGTGTTGGACTAGCGGCATACAATGAGCAGTTCTTC
>few|TRBV5-1|TRBJ1-2|15|.
CASSLHDPRGYGYTF
TGCGCCAGCAGCCTACACGATCCTCGCGGCTATGGCTACACCTTC
>.|TRBV12-5|TRBJ1-3|14|TRBD1
CASAPDRGGNTIYF
TGTGCTAGTGCCCCGGACAGGGGTGGAAACACCATATATTTT
>.|TRBV10-3|TRBJ2-1|13|.
CAISEERGNEQFF
TGTGCCATCAGTGAGGAAAGGGGCAATGAGCAGTTCTTC
>.|TRBV4-1|TRBJ2-4|17|TRBD1
CASSQGGSTGNRHIQYF
TGCGCCAGCAGCCAAGGGGGGTCGACAGGGAACAGGCACATTCAGTACTTC
>.|TRBV11-2|TRBJ2-1|15|TRBD2
CASSLGGGSYNEQFF
TGTGCCAGCAGCTTAGGCGGGGGCTCCTACAATGAGCAGTTCTTC
>.|TRBV6-1|TRBJ2-3|13|TRBD2
CASSERGVDTQYF
TGTGCCAGCAGTGAGCGGGGGGTTGATACGCAGTATTTT
>.|TRBV23-1|TRBJ2-7|14|TRBD1
CASSLKGQPYEQYF
TGCGCCAGCAGTCTGAAGGGACAGCCCTACGAGCAGTACTTC
>.|TRBV4-1|TRBJ2-7|15|TRBD1
CASSQLQGASYEQYF
TGCGCCAGCAGCCAACTACAGGGGGCATCCTACGAGCAGTACTTC
>.|TRBV27|TRBJ1-5|16|TRBD1
CASSASTGGGNQPQHF
TGTGCCAGCAGTGCCTCGACAGGGGGCGGCAATCAGCCCCAGCATTTT
>.|TRBV7-2|TRBJ2-1|14|.
CASSLGGPRNEQFF
TGTGCCAGCAGCTTAGGGGGGCCCCGCAATGAGCAGTTCTTC
>.|TRBV14|TRBJ1-2|13|.
CASSPSTGYGYTF
TGTGCCAGCAGCCCTTCGACGGGCTATGGCTACACCTTC
>.|TRBV18|TRBJ1-2|16|TRBD1
CASSPGGGQTFYGYTF
TGTGCCAGCTCGCCTGGTGGGGGACAGACTTTCTATGGCTACACCTTC
>.|TRBV12-3/TRBV12-4|TRBJ1-4|13|TRBD1
CASSGQGVEKLFF
TGTGCCAGCAGCGGACAGGGGGTTGAAAAACTGTTTTTT
>.|TRBV6-5|TRBJ1-1|14|TRBD1
CASINRGEGTEAFF
TGTGCCAGCATTAACAGGGGTGAAGGGACTGAAGCTTTCTTT
>.|TRBV11-2|TRBJ2-3|14|TRBD2
CASSSSSGGDTQYF
TGTGCCAGCAGCTCCTCCAGCGGGGGTGATACGCAGTATTTT
>.|TRBV11-2|TRBJ1-4|14|TRBD1
CASSLDRLNEKLFF
TGTGCCAGCAGCTTGGACAGGCTAAATGAAAAACTGTTTTTT
>.|TRBV6-5|TRBJ1-1|11|.
CASSYSGGAFF
TGTGCCAGCAGTTACAGCGGTGGAGCTTTCTTT
>.|TRBV30|TRBJ1-2|14|.
CAWSSTGVSHGYTF
TGTGCCTGGAGTTCTACAGGAGTTTCTCATGGCTACACCTTC
>.|TRBV11-2|TRBJ2-2|18|TRBD2
CASSLGPRGGISDGELFF
TGTGCCAGCAGCTTGGGCCCACGGGGGGGTATATCTGACGGGGAGCTGTTTTTT
>once|TRBV7-9|TRBJ1-2|14|.
CASSLTDRNRGYTF
TGTGCCAGCAGCTTAACAGACAGGAACAGAGGCTACACCTTC
>once|TRBV3-1/TRBV3-2|TRBJ1-1|15|.
CASSRRATEYTEAFF
TGTGCCAGCAGCCGCCGAGCGACCGAATACACTGAAGCTTTCTTT
>.|TRBV20-1|TRBJ1-1|10|.
CSAGRGEAFF
TGCAGTGCTGGGAGGGGTGAAGCTTTCTTT
>.|TRBV2|TRBJ1-6|13|.
CASRRGGESPLHF
TGTGCCAGCAGGAGGGGAGGGGAGTCACCCCTCCACTTT
>.|TRBV18|TRBJ2-7|15|TRBD1
CASSPRQGALYEQYF
TGTGCCAGCTCTCCCAGACAGGGGGCTTTGTACGAGCAGTACTTC
>.|TRBV5-1|TRBJ2-3|17|TRBD2
CASSSSGLAGGPDTQYF
TGCGCCAGCAGCTCCTCCGGACTAGCGGGGGGGCCAGATACGCAGTATTTT
>.|TRBV5-1|TRBJ1-2|13|TRBD1
CASRETGGYGYTF
TGCGCCAGCAGGGAGACAGGGGGCTATGGCTACACCTTC
>.|TRBV5-1|TRBJ1-1|14|TRBD1
CASREGQGSTEAFF
TGCGCCAGCAGGGAAGGACAGGGAAGCACTGAAGCTTTCTTT
>.|TRBV10-2|TRBJ1-3|15|.
CASSLTGSDGNTIYF
TGCGCCAGCAGTCTCACAGGGTCGGACGGAAACACCATATATTTT
>.|TRBV29-1|TRBJ1-4|15|.
CSVAKAAGETEKLFF
TGCAGCGTCGCGAAGGCGGCAGGGGAGACGGAAAAACTGTTTTTT
>.|TRBV12-3/TRBV12-4|TRBJ2-7|13|.
CASSLARRYEQYF
TGTGCCAGCAGTTTAGCGCGGAGGTACGAGCAGTACTTC
>.|TRBV6-1|TRBJ2-7|15|.
CASSDQGRIPYEQYF
TGTGCCAGCAGTGATCAGGGTCGTATCCCCTACGAGCAGTACTTC
>.|TRBV5-1|TRBJ2-1|15|.
CASSFGGLSYNEQFF
TGCGCCAGCAGCTTTGGGGGCCTCTCCTACAATGAGCAGTTCTTC
>.|TRBV5-6|TRBJ2-6|16|.
CASSFPEISGANVLTF
TGTGCCAGCAGCTTCCCCGAGATCTCTGGGGCCAACGTCCTGACTTTC
>.|TRBV7-6|TRBJ1-2|15|TRBD1
CASSLGATGAGGYTF
TGTGCCAGCAGCTTGGGCGCTACAGGGGCAGGTGGCTACACCTTC
>.|TRBV5-5|TRBJ1-2|11|.
CASSLNYGYTF
TGTGCCAGCAGCCTTAACTATGGCTACACCTTC
>.|TRBV18|TRBJ1-1|13|.
CATDRIVNTEAFF
TGTGCCACCGACAGGATAGTGAACACTGAAGCTTTCTTT
>once|TRBV5-4|TRBJ2-2|14|.
CASSSRQSTGELFF
TGTGCCAGCAGCAGTAGACAAAGCACCGGGGAGCTGTTTTTT
>.|TRBV5-1|TRBJ2-7|14|.
CASSPTLRLGEQYF
TGCGCCAGCAGCCCGACCTTACGACTCGGCGAGCAGTACTTC
>.|TRBV7-9|TRBJ2-2|16|.
CASSLRAGENTGELFF
TGTGCCAGCTCCCTCCGGGCAGGGGAAAACACCGGGGAGCTGTTTTTT
>.|TRBV11-3|TRBJ2-2|15|.
CASSFDGPNTGELFF
TGTGCCAGCAGCTTCGATGGGCCGAACACCGGGGAGCTGTTTTTT